This passage covers 10 T cell receptor beta chains from one sample sequenced in a study of OX40 agonist ivuxolimab in advanced cancers. TCRdb's copy holds only in-frame clones and misses some; the assay was immunoSEQ multiplex PCR. Seen here are 29,000 or so clones, around 90% observed once, and the top ten hold about 9%. The sample here was CD4+ or CD8+ T cells sorted from blood, taken in a trial of the OX40 agonist ivuxolimab. Receptors were obtained from an adult with an advanced solid tumor such as melanoma, head and neck, liver or kidney cancer.

The chain is built from TRBV6-4 and TRBJ2-2; D may be TRBD1 (6 bases). The CDR3 totals 18 residues. The germline CDR1 and CDR2 sequences are MRHNA and SNTAGT. Trimming removed 3 bases from V and 2 bases from J, with 19 bases in between. CDR3 sequence reads: CASSEGAGEILNTGELFF. The CDR3 coding sequence is TGTGCCAGCAGTGAAGGGGCAGGGGAGATCCTCAACACCGGGGAGCTGTTTTTT.

This chain links TRBV6-5 with TRBJ2-7; D gene ambiguous. The length of the CDR3 is 13 residues. Germline V gives CDR1 MNHEY, CDR2 SVGAGI. V lost 6 bases and J 0 bases, leaving 9 bases between the germline ends. This chain's CDR3 is CASSKGISYEQYF. CDR3 nucleotides: TGTGCCAGCAGCAAAGGAATCTCCTACGAGCAGTACTTC.

V usage is TRBV7-2 and J usage is TRBJ2-1; 11 bases are a match to TRBD2. CDR3 length equals 17 residues. CDR1 and CDR2 (germline): SGHTA, FQGNSA. J lost 5 bases, V lost 0 bases, and 6 bases had no gene match. The CDR3 DNA sequence: TGTGCCAGCAGCTTAGCGCCTTCTAGCGGGGGGAACAATGAGCAGTTCTTC. This translates into CASSLAPSSGGNNEQFF.

A remark on this clone: One end of the junction fails to match germline, which may point to a read error. Here the CDR3 reads CASSLEAGGGSYEQYF. The CDR3 DNA is TGTGCCAGCAGCCTAGAGGCAGGTGGCGGATCCTACGAGCAGTACTTC. The V gene is TRBV11-2, the J gene TRBJ2-7, with D hard to call. The CDR3 loop spans 16 amino acids. Germline CDR1 SGHAT, CDR2 FQNNGV.

The genes are TRBV27 and TRBJ2-5, with D perhaps TRBD1 (5 bases). The CDR3 runs 14 residues. The V gene's germline CDR1 is MNHEY and CDR2 SMNVEV (reference sequence). V dropped 4 bases and J dropped 4 bases, with 13 bases sitting between them. CDR3 protein: CASSSDSRGETQYF. In DNA, the CDR3 is TGTGCCAGCAGTTCCGACTCAAGGGGAGAGACCCAGTACTTC.

V gene TRBV19 combines with J gene TRBJ1-4, with TRBD1 matching over 12 bases. Germline CDR1 and CDR2: LNHDA and SQIVND (reference sequence). The CDR3 covers 14 residues. The V and J ends lost 4 bases and 8 bases, in that order; junction bases with no gene match: 2. The CDR3 loop reads CASSTGQGAEKLFF. The CDR3 nucleotides read TGTGCCAGTAGTACGGGACAGGGGGCGGAAAAACTGTTTTTT. Together with reference TRBV19 and TRBJ1-4, the CDR3 gives the full variable domain: DGGITQSPKYLFRKEGQNVTLSCEQNLNHDAMYWYRQDPGQGLRLIYYSQIVNDFQKGDIAEGYSVSREKKESFPLTVTSAQKNPTAFYLCASSTGQGAEKLFFGSGTQLSVL.

The V and J genes are TRBV11-2 and TRBJ2-7; possibly TRBD1 or TRBD2 for D (5 bases each). Between the trimmed V and J ends, which lost 1 base and 7 bases, there was a span of 17 bases. CDR1 and CDR2 (germline): SGHAT, FQNNGV. The CDR3 is made up of 15 amino acids. The CDR3 spells CASSLGQGPMGEQYF. The CDR3 DNA reads as TGTGCCAGCAGCTTAGGGCAGGGACCGATGGGGGAGCAGTACTTC.

Only one count was recorded for this clone. This chain joins TRBV6-5 and TRBJ2-3, with no clear D. Germline-derived CDR1 and CDR2 are MNHEY and SVGAGI. V was pared by 2 bases and J by 5 bases, with 5 bases between. The CDR3 has 12 amino acids. CDR3 region: CASSYQGDTQYF. The CDR3 bases are TGTGCCAGCAGTTACCAAGGAGATACGCAGTATTTT.

The chain joins TRBV9 to TRBJ1-1; D unclear. Per germline, CDR1 SGDLS and CDR2 YYNGEE. V gave up 3 bases and J gave up 0 bases, with 6 bases separating them. The CDR3 is 13 amino acids. CDR3 sequence: CASSDAVNTEAFF. CDR3 sequence (DNA): TGTGCCAGCAGCGACGCGGTGAACACTGAAGCTTTCTTT.

The V call is TRBV6-6, the J call TRBJ2-1; D might be TRBD2 (6 bases). V was trimmed by 6 bases and J by 7 bases, leaving 16 bases between them. The CDR3 sequence is 14 residues long. Germline CDR1 is MNHNY and CDR2 is SVGAGI (reference sequence). For the CDR3, the DNA is TGTGCCAGCAGCGCCGGGACTGTAAGAAATGAGCAGTTCTTC. This gives the protein CASSAGTVRNEQFF.